The 30 T cell receptor beta chains in this list originate from one sample, sequenced in a study of blood T cells in healthy people across ages. Then a second PCR, running about 6 to 11 cycles, was carried out with a sample-barcoded 5' primer and a J-beta primer mix. A single record per CDR3 protein comes from TCRdb applying MiXCR to the 5' RACE reads. The sample has about 1.8 million distinct CDR3 sequences; about 50% are singletons. The sample comprised blood. These receptors were collected from a woman aged 40-49 years in good health.

This clonotype was observed a few times. The DNA for the CDR3 is TGCGCCAGCAGCTTGATTTTAGCGGGGGGCGATAATCCCTACGAGCAGTACTTC. It encodes CASSLILAGGDNPYEQYF. The J gene is TRBJ2-7, the V gene TRBV5-1, with TRBD2 matching over 10 bases. V lost 1 base, J lost 2 bases, and 12 bases stayed unmatched. CDR3 length: 18 residues. Germline CDR1 and CDR2: SGHRS and YFSETQ.

This chain joins TRBV13 and TRBJ2-6; 9 bases map to TRBD1. Germline lookup yields CDR1 PRHDT and CDR2 FYEKMQ (reference sequence). The J segment lost 3 bases and the V segment lost 5 bases, leaving 5 bases of the junction unmatched. This CDR3 region has 16 residues. The CDR3, as DNA: TGTGCCAGCAGCCCACAGGGGGCGCATGGGGCCAACGTCCTGACTTTC. This codes for CASSPQGAHGANVLTF.

Only one count was recorded for this clonotype. This chain joins TRBV10-3 and TRBJ1-5; possible D gene TRBD1, 5 bases. Germline values: CDR1 ENHRY, CDR2 SYGVKD. The CDR3 runs to 13 residues. V lost 5 bases and J lost 3, with 8 bases in between. The CDR3 DNA sequence: TGTGCCATCAGTCGGGGGAACAATCAGCCCCAGCATTTT. This codes for CAISRGNNQPQHF.

V is TRBV6-1 and J is TRBJ2-5; D perhaps matches TRBD2 (5 bases). V lost 7 bases and J 4 bases, leaving 16 bases between the germline ends. The CDR3 is 14 amino acids. Germline CDR1 and CDR2: MNHNS and SASEGT. CDR3 bases: TGTGCCAGCACCATTACCGGGGTGAGAGAGACCCAGTACTTC. This translates into CASTITGVRETQYF.

The chain recombines TRBV21-1 with TRBJ2-1; the tabulated D call, TRBD1, remains unverified against the DNA. TRBV21-1 is classified as a pseudogene. The CDR3 spans 17 residues. The CDR3 here is CASSDLTTGKTYNEQFF. CDR3 in DNA: TGTGCCAGCAGCGACCTTACGACAGGAAAGACTTACAATGAGCAGTTCTTC.

J is TRBJ2-7 and V is TRBV12-3 or TRBV12-4, with TRBD1 identical over 9 bases. The V segment lost 4 bases and the J segment 5 bases; nucleotides outside the gene matches: 6. The CDR3 runs to 14 residues. The CDR3 DNA reads as TGTGCCAGCAGTTCACTTGGGACAGGGAACGAGCAGTACTTC. Translating gives CASSSLGTGNEQYF.

This chain uses TRBV20-1 with TRBJ2-5; 7 nucleotides line up with TRBD1. The CDR3 is 14 amino acids. The V segment lost 2 bases and the J segment 7 bases; nucleotides outside the gene matches: 10. Germline V gene sequence: CDR1 DFQATT, CDR2 SNEGSKA (reference sequence). CDR3 nucleotide sequence: TGCAGTGCTAGACCTCGACAGGGCTTGGGGACCCAGTACTTC. It is translated as CSARPRQGLGTQYF.

This clonotype occurred a few times. This chain uses TRBV6-5 with TRBJ2-5; 8 positions agree with TRBD1. The CDR3 has 18 amino acids. Germline V lookup: CDR1 MNHEY, CDR2 SVGAGI. Trimming at V came to 2 bases and at J to 2 bases, leaving 13 bases not matched to a gene. This CDR3 is CASSYGGQGFRGQETQYF. DNA of the CDR3: TGTGCCAGCAGTTACGGTGGACAGGGTTTCAGGGGGCAAGAGACCCAGTACTTC.

Turning to this clonotype: An end of the junction differs from the germline gene, which may be a read error. The V call is TRBV28, the J call TRBJ2-5; D perhaps matches TRBD1 (6 bases). Germline V gene data show CDR1 as MDHEN and CDR2 as SYDVKM. The CDR3 covers 15 residues. This CDR3 reads CAGSFSGQSQETQYF. In DNA form, the CDR3 reads TGTGCCGGCAGTTTTTCTGGACAGTCTCAAGAGACCCAGTACTTC.

The chain is built from TRBV7-8 and TRBJ2-1; 8 bases are shared with TRBD1. The V gene end was trimmed by 5 bases and the J gene end by 5 bases; junction bases not matched to a gene: 11. CDR3 length equals 16 residues. Germline assignment: CDR1 SGHVS and CDR2 FQNEAQ. The CDR3 reads CASSRGVLDRDNEQFF. The DNA of the CDR3 is TGTGCCAGCAGCCGAGGGGTTCTGGACAGGGACAATGAGCAGTTCTTC.

The chain employs TRBV7-2 and TRBJ1-6; perhaps TRBD1 as D (5 bases). The CDR3 spans 15 residues. V lost 4 bases and J lost 5, with 12 bases in between. Germline V gives CDR1 SGHTA, CDR2 FQGNSA. The CDR3 reads CASSSGQMNNSPLHF. The CDR3 DNA follows: TGTGCCAGCAGCTCAGGGCAGATGAATAATTCACCCCTCCACTTT.

The gene calls are TRBV28 and TRBJ2-5, with D perhaps assigned TRBD1 or TRBD2 (5 bases each). Trimming pared 3 bases from V and 4 bases from J, leaving 15 bases between. The CDR3 loop spans 15 amino acids. From germline, CDR1 is MDHEN and CDR2 SYDVKM. The CDR3 spells CASSFAGTGGETQYF. The CDR3 bases are TGTGCCAGCAGTTTCGCAGGGACGGGTGGAGAGACCCAGTACTTC.

The rearrangement uses TRBV4-2 and TRBJ2-3; 10 bases are shared with TRBD2. In germline, CDR1 is LGHNA, CDR2 YNFKEQ. Unmatched junction bases numbered 9, after V lost 0 bases and J lost 3 bases. The CDR3 covers 18 residues. The CDR3 DNA reads as TGTGCCAGCAGCCAAGAAAAGGGGAGCGGGGGGGCGACAGATACGCAGTATTTT. Translating gives CASSQEKGSGGATDTQYF.

This clonotype was observed at least ten times. The genes are TRBV12-3 or TRBV12-4 and TRBJ2-5, with TRBD1 as a possible D gene (5 bases). The CDR3 has 12 residues. V was clipped by 6 bases and J by 5 bases, with 10 bases between them. In DNA, the CDR3 is TGTGCCAGCAGCTTCAGGGCTGAGACCCAGTACTTC. It specifies CASSFRAETQYF.

This clonotype was counted between two and nine times. V usage is TRBV20-1 and J usage is TRBJ1-5; D not resolved. Germline V lookup: CDR1 DFQATT, CDR2 SNEGSKA (reference sequence). The V and J ends lost 1 base and 5 bases respectively, with 9 bases between them. The CDR3 spans 13 residues. The CDR3 DNA follows: TGCAGTGCTAGAGGATCTGGGGATCAGCCCCAGCATTTT. It is translated as CSARGSGDQPQHF.

A few counts support this clonotype. CDR3 DNA: TGTGCCAGCAGCTGGGGACTAGCGGGGGACGAGCAGTACTTC. Amino acids: CASSWGLAGDEQYF. J is TRBJ2-7 and V is TRBV6-6; TRBD2 aligns across 14 bases. The germline V gene has CDR1 MNHNY and CDR2 SVGAGI (reference sequence). This CDR3 comprises 14 residues. V dropped 6 bases and J dropped 5; count of bases not matched to a gene: 3.

The CDR3 loop is CASSQFPPGLAGGEQYF. The CDR3 nucleotides read TGCGCCAGCAGCCAATTCCCACCCGGACTAGCGGGGGGCGAGCAGTACTTC. The chain uses TRBV4-3 and TRBJ2-7, with 14 positions matching TRBD2. Looked up from germline, CDR1 is LGHNA and CDR2 is YSLEER. The CDR3 extends over 17 amino acids. The V and J ends lost 2 bases and 6 bases, in that order; junction bases with no gene match: 9.

This chain links TRBV20-1 with TRBJ1-1, with D perhaps TRBD1 (6 bases). Trimming shortened V by 5 bases and J by 6 bases, and 16 bases separated the two germline ends. CDR3 length equals 13 residues. CDR1 is DFQATT, CDR2 SNEGSKA, per germline (reference sequence). CDR3 protein: CSAPGRGRAEAFF. The CDR3 DNA follows: TGCAGTGCTCCCGGGCGGGGGCGTGCTGAAGCTTTCTTT.

The count of this clonotype is one. V usage is TRBV6-6 and J usage is TRBJ1-3, with 7 bases fitting TRBD1. This CDR3 region has 15 residues. The V gene's germline CDR1 is MNHNY and CDR2 SVGAGI (reference sequence). J lost 1 base, V lost 2 bases, and 2 bases had no gene match. The CDR3 spells CASSYATGSGNTIYF. The DNA for the CDR3 is TGTGCCAGCAGTTACGCGACAGGGTCTGGAAACACCATATATTTT.

CDR3 sequence (DNA): TGTGCCAGCAGTTTTGGGGTCACAGGGGCGTACGAGCAGTACTTC. Translated, it gives CASSFGVTGAYEQYF. The chain recombines TRBV27 with TRBJ2-7; TRBD1 matches 7 bases. Germline V gene data show CDR1 as MNHEY and CDR2 as SMNVEV (reference sequence). Trimming removed 3 bases from V and 4 bases from J; junction bases left unmatched: 9. The CDR3 has 15 amino acids.

There are a few counts of this clonotype. This chain links TRBV29-1 with TRBJ2-3; 8 bases are shared with TRBD2. The V segment lost 4 bases and the J segment 1 base; nucleotides outside the gene matches: 10. CDR1 is SQVTM, CDR2 ANQGSEA, per germline. The CDR3 runs 16 residues. The CDR3 loop reads CSVVGLALLGTDTQYF. For the CDR3, the DNA is TGCAGCGTTGTTGGACTAGCACTACTGGGCACAGATACGCAGTATTTT.

The chain has TRBV27 and TRBJ1-2; weak D call: TRBD1 (5 bases). Trimming left V 5 bases short and J 8 bases short, with 21 bases between. This CDR3 has 15 residues. CDR1 and CDR2 (germline): MNHEY, SMNVEV (reference sequence). The CDR3 protein is CASSLSPAGGIGYTF. The CDR3 coding sequence is TGTGCCAGCAGTCTAAGCCCCGCCGGGGGTATAGGCTACACCTTC.

V and J are TRBV7-2 and TRBJ2-3; 13 positions agree with TRBD2. The CDR3 is made up of 18 amino acids. Germline V CDR1 and CDR2: SGHTA, FQGNSA. The V segment lost 1 base and the J segment 6 bases; nucleotides outside the gene matches: 10. This CDR3 is CASSLGTSGGIIGDTQYF. In DNA form, the CDR3 reads TGTGCCAGCAGCTTAGGGACTAGCGGGGGCATCATCGGGGATACGCAGTATTTT.

The chain is built from TRBV29-1 and TRBJ1-1, with D hard to call. Germline V gives CDR1 SQVTM, CDR2 ANQGSEA. The CDR3 loop spans 13 amino acids. Deletions cut 2 bases from V and 1 base from J, with 8 bases between. The CDR3 coding sequence is TGCAGCGTTGAAACTACGGGGAACACTGAAGCTTTCTTT. Amino acids: CSVETTGNTEAFF.

The CDR3 DNA reads TGTGCCAGCAGCTCCGGGACAGACAAAAACATTCAGTACTTC. Translating it yields CASSSGTDKNIQYF. The J gene is TRBJ2-4, the V gene TRBV7-9, with TRBD1 identical over 7 bases. J lost 3 bases, V lost 4 bases, and 3 bases had no gene match. CDR3 size: 14 residues. Looked up from germline, CDR1 is SEHNR and CDR2 is FQNEAQ (reference sequence). The full variable domain, its missing parts supplied by reference TRBV7-9 and TRBJ2-4, is DTGVSQNPRHKITKRGQNVTFRCDPISEHNRLYWYRQTLGQGPEFLTYFQNEAQLEKSRLLSDRFSAERPKGSFSTLEIQRTEQGDSAMYLCASSSGTDKNIQYFGAGTRLSVL.

This clonotype was seen only once. The rearrangement uses TRBV9 and TRBJ2-2; no definite D call. Germline loops: CDR1 SGDLS, CDR2 YYNGEE. With 2 bases removed from V and 3 bases from J, the gap between germline ends came to 14 bases. The CDR3 loop spans 16 amino acids. CDR3: CASSVDPPTDTGELFF. In DNA, the CDR3 is TGTGCCAGCAGCGTCGACCCACCGACTGACACCGGGGAGCTGTTTTTT.

This clonotype was detected a few times. The chain joins TRBV6-2 or TRBV6-3 to TRBJ2-3, with 8 bases aligning to TRBD2. The ends lost 6 bases at V and 4 bases at J; junction bases unmatched: 12. Germline-derived CDR1 and CDR2 are MNHEY and SVGEGT. CDR3 length equals 16 residues. The CDR3 spells CASSSQGAGVADTQYF. The CDR3 bases are TGTGCCAGCAGCTCGCAAGGAGCGGGGGTCGCAGATACGCAGTATTTT.

The chain joins TRBV5-1 to TRBJ2-3, with TRBD2 matching over 8 bases. CDR3 size: 16 residues. Germline lookup yields CDR1 SGHRS and CDR2 YFSETQ. Losses at the gene ends were 2 bases for V and 2 bases for J; bases not matched to a gene: 7. The CDR3 is CASSFPAGLVTDTQYF. CDR3 bases: TGCGCCAGCAGCTTCCCGGCGGGACTAGTCACAGATACGCAGTATTTT.

V gene TRBV29-1 combines with J gene TRBJ2-7, with D possibly TRBD1 on 6 matching bases. The CDR3 spans 12 residues. V was clipped by 4 bases and J by 7 bases, with 14 bases between them. Looked up from germline, CDR1 is SQVTM and CDR2 is ANQGSEA. CDR3 amino acids: CSVAGARGEQYF. The CDR3 DNA follows: TGCAGCGTTGCAGGGGCCCGGGGAGAGCAGTACTTC.

The chain recombines TRBV14 with TRBJ1-1; tentative D call: TRBD1 (5 bases). Between the trimmed V and J ends, which lost 0 bases and 7 bases, there was a span of 9 bases. The CDR3 consists of 13 residues. CDR1 SGHDN and CDR2 FVKESK come from the germline V gene. CDR3 nucleotide sequence: TGTGCCAGCAGCCAAGATCCTCAGGGTGAAGCTTTCTTT. Translating it yields CASSQDPQGEAFF.